This paragraph covers one TCR beta chain sequence. Antigen specificity is unknown. Sequenced by immunoSEQ multiplex PCR; TCRdb stores in-frame clones only, minus some. Counted here are 13,000 to 15,000 clones, about 98% occurring once; the ten biggest clones make up approximately 0.4%. This record belongs to a study of monozygotic twins with cystic fibrosis. The germline CDR1 and CDR2 sequences are MNHNS and SASEGT. The CDR3 consists of 11 residues. The V gene lost 5 bases and the J gene lost 10 bases, with 11 bases spanning the gap. Study conclusions and caveats: Monozygotic CF twin pairs shared significantly more nucleotide-identical clonotypes than unrelated CF individuals did. Age, concordance and disease severity did not associate with shared CDR3 numbers.

The genes are TRBV6-1 and TRBJ1-1; D is ambiguous. The clonotype originates from a girl aged 2 to 10 with cystic fibrosis. Sample: blood. CDR3 sequence: CASSIPEGAFF. The CDR3 DNA is TGTGCCAGCAGTATACCGGAGGGAGCTTTCTTT.